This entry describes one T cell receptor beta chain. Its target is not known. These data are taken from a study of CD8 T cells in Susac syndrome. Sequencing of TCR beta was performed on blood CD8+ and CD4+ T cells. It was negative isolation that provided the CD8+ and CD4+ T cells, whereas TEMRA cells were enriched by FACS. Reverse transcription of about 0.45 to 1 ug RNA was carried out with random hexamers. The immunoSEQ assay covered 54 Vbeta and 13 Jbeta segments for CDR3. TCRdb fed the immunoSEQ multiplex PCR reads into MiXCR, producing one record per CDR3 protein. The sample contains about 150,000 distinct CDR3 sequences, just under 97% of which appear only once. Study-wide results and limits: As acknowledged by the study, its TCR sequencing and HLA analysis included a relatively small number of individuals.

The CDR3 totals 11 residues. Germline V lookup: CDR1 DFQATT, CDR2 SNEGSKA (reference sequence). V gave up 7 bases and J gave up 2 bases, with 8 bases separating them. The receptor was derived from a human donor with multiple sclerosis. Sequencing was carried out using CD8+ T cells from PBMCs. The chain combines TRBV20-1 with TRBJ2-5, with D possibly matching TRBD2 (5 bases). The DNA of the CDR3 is TGCAGTGGCCGGGGACAAGAGACCCAGTACTTC. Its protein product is CSGRGQETQYF.